Shown below are 28 T cell receptor beta chains from a single sample sequenced in a study of blood T cell repertoires in COVID-19 (dated by TCRdb to 2018 to 2020). Library method: the immunoSEQ multiplex PCR assay. In TCRdb, the immuneACCESS table is reduced to in-frame sequences with V and J assigned. These tables do not hold every clone; where another copy was compared, an unresolved V gene accounts for under half, and the others remain unexplained. Here the sample has about 260,000 clones; 70% to 90% occur a single time. The biggest ten clones account for roughly 5.6% of the sample. Sample: peripheral blood. The source is a woman aged 60 to 75 with COVID-19, enrolled during active disease.

The chain recombines TRBV9 with TRBJ2-1; 9 bases map to TRBD1. This CDR3 has 15 amino acids. Germline-derived CDR1 and CDR2 are SGDLS and YYNGEE. J was trimmed by 4 bases and V by 4 bases; bases with no gene match: 6. CDR3 bases: TGTGCCAGCAGCTATACCGGGACAGGGTACAATGAGCAGTTCTTC. It codes for CASSYTGTGYNEQFF. Filled out from reference TRBV9 and TRBJ2-1, the complete variable domain reads DSGVTQTPKHLITATGQRVTLRCSPRSGDLSVYWYQQSLDQGLQFLIQYYNGEERAKGNILERFSAQQFPDLHSELNLSSLELGDSALYFCASSYTGTGYNEQFFGPGTRLTVL.

This rearrangement joins TRBV28 to TRBJ1-2; TRBD1 matches at 8 bases. CDR1 and CDR2 from the germline V gene are MDHEN and SYDVKM. The CDR3 totals 14 residues. The V gene end was trimmed by 6 bases and the J gene end by 1 base; junction bases not matched to a gene: 4. The CDR3 spells CASRSGQGNYGYTF. The CDR3 coding sequence is TGTGCCAGCAGATCCGGACAGGGTAACTATGGCTACACCTTC.

The V gene is TRBV19, the J gene TRBJ2-3; D might be TRBD1 (7 bases). V gave up 1 base and J gave up 0 bases, with 14 bases separating them. The CDR3 has 17 amino acids. Germline lookup yields CDR1 LNHDA and CDR2 SQIVND (reference sequence). This CDR3 reads CASSIAGGRGSTDTQYF. CDR3 DNA sequence: TGTGCCAGTAGTATAGCCGGGGGCAGGGGGAGCACAGATACGCAGTATTTT.

The rearrangement links TRBV4-1 to TRBJ2-2, with TRBD2 as a possible D gene (6 bases). Germline CDR1 is MGHRA and CDR2 is YSYEKL. V was trimmed by 4 bases and J by 7 bases, leaving 19 bases between them. The CDR3 is 16 residues long. As DNA, the CDR3 is TGCGCCAGCAGCCTGACTCCCCAGGGAGGCTACGGGGAGCTGTTTTTT. This sequence encodes CASSLTPQGGYGELFF.

CDR3 in amino acids: CASSFEGGYEQYF. DNA of the CDR3: TGTGCCAGCAGTTTTGAGGGAGGCTACGAGCAGTACTTC. The V gene is TRBV27, the J gene TRBJ2-7, with D possibly being TRBD2 (6 bases). The length of the CDR3 is 13 residues. Germline lookup yields CDR1 MNHEY and CDR2 SMNVEV (reference sequence). V was clipped by 3 bases and J by 3 bases, with 9 bases between them.

The chain uses TRBV6-2 or TRBV6-3 and TRBJ1-6, with 7 bases lining up with TRBD1. Germline V gene data show CDR1 as MNHEY and CDR2 as SVGEGT. The V gene end was trimmed by 2 bases and the J gene end by 10 bases; junction bases not matched to a gene: 5. This CDR3 is built from 14 residues. CDR3 coding DNA: TGTGCCAGCAGTTACCTCACAGGGGACTCACCCCTCCACTTT. Translated, it gives CASSYLTGDSPLHF.

This clone was seen a few times. This chain joins TRBV5-4 and TRBJ1-1, with unresolved D. CDR1 and CDR2 from the germline V gene are SGHNT and YYREEE (reference sequence). This CDR3 is 14 amino acids long. V lost 2 bases, J lost 1 base, and 9 bases lay in between. The CDR3 region is CASSFDSANTEAFF. The CDR3 DNA reads as TGTGCCAGCAGCTTTGATAGTGCGAACACTGAAGCTTTCTTT. Looking up the rest from reference TRBV5-4 and TRBJ1-1 gives the full variable domain: ETGVTQSPTHLIKTRGQQVTLRCSSQSGHNTVSWYQQALGQGPQFIFQYYREEENGRGNFPPRFSGLQFPNYSSELNVNALELDDSALYLCASSFDSANTEAFFGQGTRLTVV.

This clone appeared a single time. V usage is TRBV28 and J usage is TRBJ2-2, with D perhaps TRBD1 (6 bases). Germline CDR1 is MDHEN and CDR2 is SYDVKM. The CDR3 totals 15 residues. V dropped 7 bases and J dropped 5 bases, with 17 bases sitting between them. The CDR3 bases are TGTGCCAGCACATTATTGGCAGGGACAACCGGGGAGCTGTTTTTT. Protein: CASTLLAGTTGELFF.

CDR3 DNA sequence: TGTGCCAGCAGCTCCAGGGTAGCGGGGGGGGGAGAGACCCAGTACTTC. Protein sequence: CASSSRVAGGGETQYF. The chain carries TRBV5-4 and TRBJ2-5; TRBD2 matches 11 bases. In germline, CDR1 is SGHNT, CDR2 YYREEE (reference sequence). V lost 3 bases to trimming and J lost 4 bases; unmatched junction nucleotides: 8. The CDR3 is made up of 16 amino acids. Full variable domain (rest looked up from reference TRBV5-4 and TRBJ2-5): ETGVTQSPTHLIKTRGQQVTLRCSSQSGHNTVSWYQQALGQGPQFIFQYYREEENGRGNFPPRFSGLQFPNYSSELNVNALELDDSALYLCASSSRVAGGGETQYFGPGTRLLVL.

The genes are TRBV10-3 and TRBJ2-2, with D perhaps matching TRBD1 (6 bases). Germline CDR1 reads ENHRY; CDR2 reads SYGVKD. The CDR3 spans 14 residues. The V end was cut by 7 bases, the J end by 1 base, with 10 bases between. The DNA for the CDR3 is TGTGCCATCAATTCCAGGGGGAACACCGGGGAGCTGTTTTTT. This codes for CAINSRGNTGELFF.

The chain uses TRBV7-8 and TRBJ2-3; 7 bases line up with TRBD2. Germline V gene lookup returns CDR1 SGHVS and CDR2 FQNEAQ. Trimming took 1 base from V and 2 from J; bases not matched to a gene: 12. This CDR3 is built from 18 residues. CDR3 sequence (DNA): TGTGCCAGCAGCTTAGGGGGGGGGACCCCCGCATTCACAGATACGCAGTATTTT. Protein product: CASSLGGGTPAFTDTQYF.

V is TRBV5-4 and J is TRBJ2-7; weak D call: TRBD2 (5 bases). The CDR3 runs to 15 residues. Germline CDR1 is SGHNT and CDR2 is YYREEE (reference sequence). V was clipped by 1 base and J by 6 bases, with 17 bases between them. The CDR3 protein is CASSLRGSQVGEQYF. As DNA, the CDR3 is TGTGCCAGCAGCTTGCGGGGATCCCAGGTTGGCGAGCAGTACTTC.

J is TRBJ2-1 and V is TRBV19; 9 nucleotides match TRBD2. The CDR3 length is 17 residues. After removal of 5 bases from V and 6 bases from J, the junction contained 14 bases not matched to a gene. Germline V lookup: CDR1 LNHDA, CDR2 SQIVND (reference sequence). The CDR3 is CASSSVLSLAGSNEQFF. In nucleotides, the CDR3 is TGTGCCAGTAGTTCCGTCCTTTCCCTAGCGGGAAGCAATGAGCAGTTCTTC.

V gene TRBV6-5 combines with J gene TRBJ2-7; the D gene is possibly TRBD1 (6 bases). Germline CDR1 MNHEY, CDR2 SVGAGI. V was clipped by 6 bases and J by 3 bases, with 15 bases between them. The CDR3 is 14 residues long. CDR3 protein: CASSGQPLGYEQYF. The DNA of the CDR3 is TGTGCCAGCAGCGGACAGCCATTAGGCTACGAGCAGTACTTC.

The chain joins TRBV3-1 (or the pseudogene TRBV3-2) to TRBJ2-5; D gene uncertain. V shed 3 bases and J shed 6 bases, with 17 bases lying between them. The CDR3 is 15 residues long. The germline V gene encodes CDR1 LGHDT and CDR2 YNNKEL (reference sequence). This CDR3 reads CASSHRITPGQTQYF. The DNA of the CDR3 is TGTGCCAGCAGCCACCGAATAACCCCGGGTCAGACCCAGTACTTC.

The chain uses TRBV3-1 (or the pseudogene TRBV3-2) and TRBJ2-1, with TRBD2 as a possible D gene (5 bases). Germline V lookup: CDR1 LGHDT, CDR2 YNNKEL (reference sequence). Trimming took 5 bases from V and 2 from J, leaving 10 bases between them. The CDR3 length is 14 residues. CDR3 sequence reads: CASSFKRAYNEQFF. CDR3 sequence (DNA): TGTGCCAGCAGCTTCAAGAGGGCCTACAATGAGCAGTTCTTC.

The chain links TRBV2 to TRBJ2-5; 11 bases match TRBD1. This CDR3 region has 17 residues. Germline CDR1 reads SNHLY; CDR2 reads FYNNEI. V gave up 4 bases and J gave up 4 bases; unmatched junction bases: 11. The chain's CDR3 is CASSVGTGGVLRETQYF. CDR3 bases: TGTGCCAGCAGTGTAGGGACAGGGGGGGTTTTGAGAGAGACCCAGTACTTC.

This chain links TRBV27 with TRBJ2-3; 14 nucleotides align to TRBD2. CDR1 and CDR2 from the germline V gene are MNHEY and SMNVEV (reference sequence). V was clipped by 4 bases and J by 11 bases; unmatched bases: 8. The CDR3 is 15 residues long. Here the CDR3 DNA reads TGTGCCAGCAGTTCCCTGGGACTAGCGGGAGTCGGGCAGTATTTT. It encodes CASSSLGLAGVGQYF.

The chain joins TRBV28 to TRBJ1-5; 9 nucleotides match TRBD1. Per the germline V gene, CDR1 is MDHEN and CDR2 is SYDVKM. The V segment lost 7 bases and the J segment 0 bases; nucleotides outside the gene matches: 7. The CDR3 is 16 residues long. The CDR3, as DNA: TGTGCCAGCATCCCTTGGACAGGGGCTAGCAATCAGCCCCAGCATTTT. It encodes CASIPWTGASNQPQHF.

The chain carries TRBV4-3 and TRBJ2-3; 9 bases agree with TRBD2. Germline V lookup: CDR1 LGHNA, CDR2 YSLEER. V lost 4 bases, J lost 0 bases, and 5 bases stayed unmatched. This CDR3 region has 16 residues. The CDR3 DNA reads TGCGCCAGCAGCCCCCTAGCGGGGCAAAGCACAGATACGCAGTATTTT. Amino acid sequence: CASSPLAGQSTDTQYF.

The V and J genes are TRBV2 and TRBJ2-2; D perhaps matches TRBD2 (5 bases). Trimming removed 4 bases at V and 1 base at J, with 13 bases between. The CDR3 covers 16 residues. Germline lookup yields CDR1 SNHLY and CDR2 FYNNEI. The DNA of the CDR3 is TGTGCCAGCAGTGGGGCGGGCCGCCTGAACACCGGGGAGCTGTTTTTT. Protein sequence: CASSGAGRLNTGELFF.

The V and J genes are TRBV6-5 and TRBJ1-4; maybe TRBD1 (6 bases). Germline CDR1 reads MNHEY; CDR2 reads SVGAGI. Trimming shortened V by 11 bases and J by 8 bases, and 21 bases separated the two germline ends. This CDR3 contains 14 residues. In DNA, the CDR3 is TGTGCCTCCGACAAAGGGGGGGCTTACGAAAAACTGTTTTTT. Translation: CASDKGGAYEKLFF.

The V call is TRBV12-3 or TRBV12-4, the J call TRBJ1-6; perhaps TRBD1 as D (5 bases). This CDR3 has 13 amino acids. With 7 bases removed from V and 10 bases from J, the gap between germline ends came to 14 bases. As DNA, the CDR3 is TGTGCCAGCACAAGGAATGGGGGGTCACCCCTCCACTTT. It is translated as CASTRNGGSPLHF.

The chain links TRBV4-2 to TRBJ2-7, with TRBD1 identical over 7 bases. In germline, CDR1 is LGHNA, CDR2 YNFKEQ. CDR3 length equals 15 residues. Losses at the gene ends were 2 bases for V and 3 bases for J; bases not matched to a gene: 7. Here the CDR3 DNA reads TGTGCCAGCAGCCAAACCGGGACAGAGTTCTACGAGCAGTACTTC. As protein: CASSQTGTEFYEQYF.

This chain uses TRBV25-1 with TRBJ1-1, with D unclear. Germline CDR1 reads MGHDK; CDR2 reads SYGVNS. This CDR3 is built from 15 residues. V was trimmed by 4 bases and J by 2 bases, leaving 14 bases between them. The CDR3 nucleotides read TGTGCCAGCAGTGCGGCCTATGGGCCCAACACTGAAGCTTTCTTT. As protein: CASSAAYGPNTEAFF.

V and J are TRBV6-5 and TRBJ2-1; 7 nucleotides line up with TRBD1. Germline trimming cut 7 bases from V and 5 bases from J; bases unmatched to any gene: 11. Germline V gene data show CDR1 as MNHEY and CDR2 as SVGAGI. The CDR3 is 15 amino acids. Written as DNA, the CDR3 is TGTGCCAGCAACCAACGACAGGGACGGCACAATGAGCAGTTCTTC. It is translated as CASNQRQGRHNEQFF.

In nucleotides, the CDR3 is TGTGCCAGCAGCTTAGGGGTTAGCGGGAGGGCTTTAGAGCAGTTCTTC. Its protein is CASSLGVSGRALEQFF. This rearrangement joins TRBV7-8 to TRBJ2-1; TRBD2 matches 11 bases. V was pared by 1 base and J by 10 bases, with 9 bases of the junction left unmatched. Germline V gives CDR1 SGHVS, CDR2 FQNEAQ. The CDR3 totals 16 residues. The variable domain in full, completed from reference TRBV7-8 and TRBJ2-1, reads GAGVSQSPRYKVAKRGQDVALRCDPISGHVSLFWYQQALGQGPEFLTYFQNEAQLDKSGLPSDRFFAERPEGSVSTLKIQRTQQEDSAVYLCASSLGVSGRALEQFFGPGTRLTVL.

This clone has just one count. The chain carries TRBV7-8 and TRBJ1-3; no clear D. Germline assignment: CDR1 SGHVS and CDR2 FQNEAQ. With 5 bases removed from V and 8 bases from J, the gap between germline ends came to 10 bases. The CDR3 totals 12 residues. CDR3 nucleotides: TGTGCCAGCAGCCCGACCGGGGACACCATATATTTT. Amino acids: CASSPTGDTIYF.